This T cell receptor (beta chain) was identified in a study of blood T cells in healthy people across ages (dated by TCRdb to the mid-2010s). In the study overall: In model experiments, template switching captured about one uniquely barcoded TCR beta cDNA molecule for every two T cells. The study measured age-related changes in TCR beta repertoire diversity using deep sequencing normalized with unique cDNA molecular identifiers. Four age groups were formed from the donors: young (average about 15 years), middle-aged (less than 40), aged (around 68) and long-lived (roughly 81). To avoid experimental bias, donors of different ages were distributed randomly across sequencing lanes. Two additional independent replicas of 1 million unique cDNA reads from the same blood draw were analyzed for two donors (one aged 18 to 30 and one aged 80 or older). Summary of the overall study and its limitations: Since profiling was done on bulk unsorted PBMCs, naive and antigen-experienced compartments could not be conclusively compared. Observed TCR beta diversity per million T cells fell roughly linearly with age, and a significant reduction was already apparent by age around 40. A strong correlation was found between observed TCR beta diversity and the percentage of naive T cells measured by flow cytometry. Because donor CMV infection status was unknown, age-related changes in expanded clonotypes were potentially confounded. Compared with the aged group, more naive CD4+ T cells, fewer expanded clones and increased TCR diversity were shown by the long-lived group, suggesting age selection. Total diversity estimates from one million sequenced T cells were considered lower bounds and underestimates.

The library was generated by 5' RACE. The listed sequencing device is Illumina HiSeq 2500. A second PCR of about 7 to 12 cycles was run with a J-beta primer mix and a sample-barcoded 5' primer. A template-switch 5' adaptor carrying 12 random nucleotides introduced a unique molecular identifier onto each TCR beta cDNA molecule. Each sample yielded at least 2.5 million CDR3-containing paired-end reads. The Mint cDNA synthesis kit, primed by a TRBC-specific oligonucleotide, was used to synthesize first-strand cDNA from all RNA. Following uracil-DNA glycosylase treatment, all cDNA underwent a first 18-cycle PCR with the universal primers M1SS and BC2_uni_R. As for how the authors treated the data: For normalization, 1 million high-quality reads were randomly selected from each sample, with every read carrying a distinct molecular identifier. Instead of being binned into consensus sequences, reads with shared molecular identifiers were discarded. MiTCR, with a Q25 quality threshold and the strictest error-elimination algorithm, was used for CDR3 identification, clonotype clustering and error correction. A nonparametric unseen species model with Euler transformation was used to estimate a lower bound on total TCR beta diversity. TCRdb itself trimmed the public reads at Q25 with fastp, ran MiXCR and retained productive beta chains. When rows share a CDR3 protein, they turn into one entry using the most common DNA and genes. TCRdb, not the authors, supplied the V and J calls. The sample data list about 1,600,000 distinct CDR3 sequences, and around two fifths of these were observed just once. Roughly 8.2% of the sample comes from the top ten.

Only a few counts were recorded for this clonotype. Its antigen remains unidentified. Base qualities are missing; no much larger clone stands one base away. Systemically healthy Caucasian individuals from Russia, around 38 in total and aged roughly 6 to 95 years, were included as donors. Each donor gave ten milliliters of peripheral blood, collected into EDTA-treated Vacutainer tubes. Ficoll-Paque density-gradient centrifugation was used to isolate PBMCs, with at least 6.5 million per sample. Total RNA was extracted from PBMCs with Trizol reagent, with at least 6 micrograms obtained per sample. Naive CD45RAhigh/CD27high T cell percentages were measured by flow cytometry on a PBMC aliquot from every donor. The specimen sequenced was blood. This sequence originates from a woman aged 18-30 years in good health.

In nucleotide form, the sequence is TGTGCCAGCAGCTTAGGTTTTGGGGGAGAGACCCAGTACTTC. The translation is CASSLGFGGETQYF. The chain employs TRBV11-2 and TRBJ2-5; the D call is tentative, TRBD1 or TRBD2, as each matches 5 bases. The germline V gene supplies CDR1 SGHAT and CDR2 FQNNGV. The junction shows trimming of 1 base on V and 4 bases on J, plus 10 bases between the germline ends. Including cysteine and phenylalanine, the CDR3 has 14 amino acids. Only the CDR3 portion is preserved as DNA: 42 bases, with reading frame beginning at the first base.